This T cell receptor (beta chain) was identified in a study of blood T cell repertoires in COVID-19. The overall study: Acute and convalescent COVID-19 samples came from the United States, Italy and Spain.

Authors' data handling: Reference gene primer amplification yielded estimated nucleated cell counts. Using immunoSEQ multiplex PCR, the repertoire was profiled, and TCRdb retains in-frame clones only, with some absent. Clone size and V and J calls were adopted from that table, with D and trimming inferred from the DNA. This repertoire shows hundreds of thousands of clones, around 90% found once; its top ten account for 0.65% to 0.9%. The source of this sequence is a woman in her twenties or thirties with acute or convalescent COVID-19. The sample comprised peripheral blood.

The CDR3 coding sequence is TGTGCCAGCAGCTATTTCCGGGACAGTTACAATGAGCAGTTCTTC. Its protein product is CASSYFRDSYNEQFF. The chain is built from TRBV7-3 and TRBJ2-1, with 7 bases matching TRBD1. Trimming removed 4 bases from V and 4 bases from J; junction bases left unmatched: 7. CDR1 and CDR2 from the germline V gene are SGHTA and FQGTGA. CDR3 length: 15 amino acids.